This note documents a single T cell receptor (beta chain) sequence. What it binds is not known. PCR employed 60 Vbeta and 13 Jbeta primers. Profiling relied on immunoSEQ multiplex PCR, and the TCRdb table lists in-frame clones only, not all of them. The repertoire holds 130,000 or so clones, with around 75% as singletons. This sample was included in a study of cytomegalovirus exposure and HLA in healthy donors. Whole-study results and caveats: Analyzed later, most CMV-associated TCR beta chains appeared HLA-restricted. In a later analysis, compared with equally common non-associated chains, HLA-associated beta chains were more expanded.

V gave up 4 bases and J gave up 11 bases, with 17 bases separating them. Germline assignment: CDR1 SGHRS and CDR2 YFSETQ. There are 13 residues in the CDR3. This sequence was found in a man aged 40-49 years in good health and CMV-seronegative. Material: PBMCs. The chain carries TRBV5-1 and TRBJ2-3; D is perhaps TRBD2 (6 bases). CDR3 sequence: CASSQAGAGMQYF. The CDR3, as DNA: TGCGCCAGCAGCCAAGCGGGCGCAGGGATGCAGTATTTT. Full variable domain (remainder filled in from reference TRBV5-1 and TRBJ2-3): KAGVTQTPRYLIKTRGQQVTLSCSPISGHRSVSWYQQTPGQGLQFLFEYFSETQRNKGNFPGRFSGRQFSNSRSEMNVSTLELGDSALYLCASSQAGAGMQYFGPGTRLTVL.